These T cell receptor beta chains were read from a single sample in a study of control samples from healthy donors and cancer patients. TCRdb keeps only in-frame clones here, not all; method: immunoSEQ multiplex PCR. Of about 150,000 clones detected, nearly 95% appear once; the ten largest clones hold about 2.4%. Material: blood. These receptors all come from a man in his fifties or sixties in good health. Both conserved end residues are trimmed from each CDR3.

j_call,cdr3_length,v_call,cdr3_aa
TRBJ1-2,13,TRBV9,ASSVASSPNYGYT
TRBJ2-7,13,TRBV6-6,ASRTSGQTTGEQY
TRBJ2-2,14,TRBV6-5,ASSSPGQRTFGELF
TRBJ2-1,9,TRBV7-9,ASSSSGYQF
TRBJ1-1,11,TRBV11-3,ASSQLEGSEAF
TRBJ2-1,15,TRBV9,ASSSPVGLAGNNEQF
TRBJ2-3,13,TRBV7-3,ASSASSGSVYTQY
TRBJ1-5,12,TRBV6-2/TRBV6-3,ASSYNRLNQPQH
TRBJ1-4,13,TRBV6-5,ASSYSQGIGEKLF
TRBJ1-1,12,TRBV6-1,ASSEYRDRAEAF
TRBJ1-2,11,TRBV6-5,ASSSAGLYGYT
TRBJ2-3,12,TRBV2,ASSEQRRGDTQY
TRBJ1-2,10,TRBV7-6,ASSLVGDGYT
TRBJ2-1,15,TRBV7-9,ASSLARGSRRMNEQF
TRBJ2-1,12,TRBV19,ASSKVAAYNEQF
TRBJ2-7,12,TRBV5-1,ASSGDTLTYEQY
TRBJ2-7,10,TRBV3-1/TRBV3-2,ASSQANYEQY
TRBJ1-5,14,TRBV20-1,SASPGLVGGGQPQH
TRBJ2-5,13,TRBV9,ASSPRGAGEETQY
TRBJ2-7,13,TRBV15,ATSPSSAGSYEQY
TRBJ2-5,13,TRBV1,TSSHPELAYETQY
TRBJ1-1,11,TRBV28,ASTGSWNTEAF
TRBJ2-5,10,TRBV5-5,ASSSPPPTQY
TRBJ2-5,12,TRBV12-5,ASGSAGAGETQY
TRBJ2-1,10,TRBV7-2,ASSFGGREQF
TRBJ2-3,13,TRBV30,AWSVTSGRTDTQY
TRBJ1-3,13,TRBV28,ASSFGGSSGNTIY
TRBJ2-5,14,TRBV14,ASSQVQQGVRETQY
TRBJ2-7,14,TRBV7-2,ASSLDPGFGSYEQY
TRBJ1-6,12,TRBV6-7,AGPAPRANSPLH
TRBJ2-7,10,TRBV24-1,ATSDTQGEQY
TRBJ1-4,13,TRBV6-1,ASSERGRVDEKLF
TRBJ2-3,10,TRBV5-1,ASSLDSATQY
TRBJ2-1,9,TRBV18,ASSAQEEQF
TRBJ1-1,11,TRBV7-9,ASSLVLNTEAF
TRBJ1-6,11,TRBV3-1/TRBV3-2,ASSQSSSPPLH
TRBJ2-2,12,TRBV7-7,ASSLGLATGELF
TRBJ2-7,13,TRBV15,ATSRDLQRAYEQY
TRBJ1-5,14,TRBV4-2,ASSQERDYSNQPQH
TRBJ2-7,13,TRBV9,ASSVEGQGYYEQY
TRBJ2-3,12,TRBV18,ASSPNANAGTQY